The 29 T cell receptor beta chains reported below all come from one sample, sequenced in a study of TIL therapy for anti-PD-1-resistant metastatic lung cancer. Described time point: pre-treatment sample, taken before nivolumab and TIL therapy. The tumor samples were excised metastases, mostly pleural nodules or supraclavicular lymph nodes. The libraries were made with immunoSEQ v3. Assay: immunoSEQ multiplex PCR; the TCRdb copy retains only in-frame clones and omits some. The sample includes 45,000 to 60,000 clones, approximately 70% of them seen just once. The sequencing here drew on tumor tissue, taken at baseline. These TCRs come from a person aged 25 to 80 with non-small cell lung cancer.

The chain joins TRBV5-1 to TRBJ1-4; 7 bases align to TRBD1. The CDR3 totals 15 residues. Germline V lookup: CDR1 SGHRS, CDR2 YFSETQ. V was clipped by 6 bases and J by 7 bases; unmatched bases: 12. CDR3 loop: CASKVDFTGAEKLFF. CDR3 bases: TGCGCCAGCAAGGTAGATTTTACAGGGGCTGAAAAACTGTTTTTT. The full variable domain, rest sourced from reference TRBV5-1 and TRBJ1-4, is KAGVTQTPRYLIKTRGQQVTLSCSPISGHRSVSWYQQTPGQGLQFLFEYFSETQRNKGNFPGRFSGRQFSNSRSEMNVSTLELGDSALYLCASKVDFTGAEKLFFGSGTQLSVL.

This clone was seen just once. CDR3 in DNA: TGCGCCAGCAGCCAGGGACTAGCGGGGGGTAAGCAGTACTTC. Amino acids: CASSQGLAGGKQYF. The chain combines TRBV5-1 with TRBJ2-7, with TRBD2 matching over 15 bases. V trimming: 4 bases; J trimming: 8 bases; junction bases outside the gene matches: 4. This CDR3 contains 14 residues. The germline V gene has CDR1 SGHRS and CDR2 YFSETQ.

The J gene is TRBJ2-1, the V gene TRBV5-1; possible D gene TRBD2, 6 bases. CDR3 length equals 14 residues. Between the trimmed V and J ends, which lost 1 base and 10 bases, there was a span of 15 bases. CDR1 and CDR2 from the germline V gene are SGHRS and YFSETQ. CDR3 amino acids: CASSLTGESGEQFF. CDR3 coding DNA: TGCGCCAGCAGCTTGACGGGAGAGAGTGGGGAGCAGTTCTTC. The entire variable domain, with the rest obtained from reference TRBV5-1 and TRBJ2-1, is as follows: KAGVTQTPRYLIKTRGQQVTLSCSPISGHRSVSWYQQTPGQGLQFLFEYFSETQRNKGNFPGRFSGRQFSNSRSEMNVSTLELGDSALYLCASSLTGESGEQFFGPGTRLTVL.

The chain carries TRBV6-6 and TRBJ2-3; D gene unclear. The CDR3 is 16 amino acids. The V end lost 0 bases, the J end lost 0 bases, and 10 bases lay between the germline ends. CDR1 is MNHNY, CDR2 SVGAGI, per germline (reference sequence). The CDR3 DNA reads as TGTGCCAGCAGTTACTCCCCAGGCGTTAGCACAGATACGCAGTATTTT. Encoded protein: CASSYSPGVSTDTQYF.

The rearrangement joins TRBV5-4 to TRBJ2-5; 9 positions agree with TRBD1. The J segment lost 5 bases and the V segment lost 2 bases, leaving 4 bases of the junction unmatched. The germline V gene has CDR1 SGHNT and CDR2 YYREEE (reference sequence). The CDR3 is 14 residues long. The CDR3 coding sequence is TGTGCCAGCAGCTTACAGGGGGCATGGGAGACCCAGTACTTC. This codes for CASSLQGAWETQYF.

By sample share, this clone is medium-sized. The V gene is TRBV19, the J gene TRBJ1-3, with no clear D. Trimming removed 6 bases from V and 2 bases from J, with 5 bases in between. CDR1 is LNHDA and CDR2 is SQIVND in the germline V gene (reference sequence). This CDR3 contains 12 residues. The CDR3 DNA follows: TGTGCCAGTAGCCACGCTGGAAACACCATATATTTT. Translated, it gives CASSHAGNTIYF. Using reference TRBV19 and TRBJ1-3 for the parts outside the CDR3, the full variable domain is DGGITQSPKYLFRKEGQNVTLSCEQNLNHDAMYWYRQDPGQGLRLIYYSQIVNDFQKGDIAEGYSVSREKKESFPLTVTSAQKNPTAFYLCASSHAGNTIYFGEGSWLTVV.

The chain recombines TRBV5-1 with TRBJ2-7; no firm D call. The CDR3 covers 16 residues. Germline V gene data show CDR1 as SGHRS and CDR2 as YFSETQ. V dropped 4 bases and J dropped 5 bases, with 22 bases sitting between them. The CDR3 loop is CASSPISRTATNEQYF. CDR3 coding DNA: TGCGCCAGCAGCCCTATCTCGCGGACGGCCACCAACGAGCAGTACTTC.

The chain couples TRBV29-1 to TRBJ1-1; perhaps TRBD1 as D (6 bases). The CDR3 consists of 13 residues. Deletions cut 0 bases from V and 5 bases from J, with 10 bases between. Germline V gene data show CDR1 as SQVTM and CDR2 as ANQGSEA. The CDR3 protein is CSVEEQGGTEAFF. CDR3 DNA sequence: TGCAGCGTTGAAGAACAGGGAGGGACTGAAGCTTTCTTT.

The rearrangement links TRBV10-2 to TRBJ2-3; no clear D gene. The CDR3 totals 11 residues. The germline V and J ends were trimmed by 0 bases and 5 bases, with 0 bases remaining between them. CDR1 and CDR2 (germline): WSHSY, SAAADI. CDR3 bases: TGCGCCAGCAGTGAGTCAGATACGCAGTATTTT. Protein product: CASSESDTQYF.

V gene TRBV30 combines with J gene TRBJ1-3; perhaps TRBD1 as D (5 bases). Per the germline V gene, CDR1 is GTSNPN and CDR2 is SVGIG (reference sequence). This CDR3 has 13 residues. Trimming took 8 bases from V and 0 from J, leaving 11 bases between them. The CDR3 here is CASGANSGNTIYF. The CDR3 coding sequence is TGTGCCAGCGGGGCCAACTCTGGAAACACCATATATTTT.

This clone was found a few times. CDR3 amino acids: CASSDSFYGYTF. CDR3 in DNA: TGTGCCAGCAGTGACTCCTTCTATGGCTACACCTTC. J is TRBJ1-2 and V is TRBV6-1; D not certain. CDR3 length equals 12 residues. The V and J ends lost 3 bases and 4 bases respectively, with 6 bases between them. Germline V gene sequence: CDR1 MNHNS, CDR2 SASEGT.

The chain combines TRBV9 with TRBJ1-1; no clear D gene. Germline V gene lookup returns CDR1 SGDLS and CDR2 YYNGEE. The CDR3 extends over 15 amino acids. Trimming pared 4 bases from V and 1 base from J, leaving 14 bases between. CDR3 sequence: CASSPNPTANTEAFF. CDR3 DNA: TGTGCCAGCAGCCCGAATCCGACGGCGAACACTGAAGCTTTCTTT.

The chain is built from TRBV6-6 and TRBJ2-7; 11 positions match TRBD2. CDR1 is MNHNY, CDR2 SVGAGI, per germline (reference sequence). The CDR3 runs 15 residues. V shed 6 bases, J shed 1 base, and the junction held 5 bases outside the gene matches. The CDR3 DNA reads TGTGCCAGCAGCACCACTAGCGGGAGTTCCTACGAGCAGTACTTC. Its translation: CASSTTSGSSYEQYF.

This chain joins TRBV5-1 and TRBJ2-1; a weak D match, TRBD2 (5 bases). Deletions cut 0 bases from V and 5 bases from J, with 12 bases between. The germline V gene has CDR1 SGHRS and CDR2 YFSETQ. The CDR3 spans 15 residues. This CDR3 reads CASSLAFGRDNEQFF. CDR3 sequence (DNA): TGCGCCAGCAGCTTGGCGTTCGGGCGGGACAATGAGCAGTTCTTC.

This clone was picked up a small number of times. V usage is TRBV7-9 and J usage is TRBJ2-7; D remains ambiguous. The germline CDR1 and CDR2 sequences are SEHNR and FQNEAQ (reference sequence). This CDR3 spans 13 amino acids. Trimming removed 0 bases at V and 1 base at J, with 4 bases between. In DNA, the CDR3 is TGTGCCAGCAGCTTAGCGGTTTCCTACGAGCAGTACTTC. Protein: CASSLAVSYEQYF.

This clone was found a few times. The CDR3 DNA reads TGTGCCAGCAGCCGCGGGGGCACAGATACGCAGTATTTT. Its translation: CASSRGGTDTQYF. This rearrangement joins TRBV7-3 to TRBJ2-3, with a possible D match to TRBD2 (6 bases). V lost 5 bases and J lost 1, with 7 bases in between. Germline V lookup: CDR1 SGHTA, CDR2 FQGTGA. The CDR3 contains 13 residues.

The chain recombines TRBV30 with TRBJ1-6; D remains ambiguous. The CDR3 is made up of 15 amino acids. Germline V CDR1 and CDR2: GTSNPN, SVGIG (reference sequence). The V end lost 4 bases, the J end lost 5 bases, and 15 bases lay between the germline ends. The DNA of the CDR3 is TGTGCCTGGACCTCGAGGCCTCTCCATAATTCACCCCTCCACTTT. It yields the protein CAWTSRPLHNSPLHF.

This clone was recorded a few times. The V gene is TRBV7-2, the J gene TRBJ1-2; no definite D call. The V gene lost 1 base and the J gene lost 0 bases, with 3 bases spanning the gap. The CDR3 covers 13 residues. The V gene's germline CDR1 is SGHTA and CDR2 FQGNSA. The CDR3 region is CASSLGANYGYTF. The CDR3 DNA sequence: TGTGCCAGCAGCTTAGGCGCTAACTATGGCTACACCTTC.

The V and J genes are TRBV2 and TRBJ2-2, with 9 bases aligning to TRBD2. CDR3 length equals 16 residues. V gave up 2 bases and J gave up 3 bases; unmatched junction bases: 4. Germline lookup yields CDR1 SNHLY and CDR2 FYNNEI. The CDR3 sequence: CASSESAGGYTGELFF. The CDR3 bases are TGTGCCAGCAGTGAATCAGCGGGAGGCTACACCGGGGAGCTGTTTTTT.

CDR3 coding DNA: TGTGCCAGCAGCCAAGATGGAGGGAATGGAAACACCATATATTTT. Amino acid sequence: CASSQDGGNGNTIYF. The genes are TRBV4-2 and TRBJ1-3; D is unclear. There are 15 residues in the CDR3. V was shortened by 0 bases and J by 3 bases, with 9 bases between the two germline ends. Per the germline V gene, CDR1 is LGHNA and CDR2 is YNFKEQ.

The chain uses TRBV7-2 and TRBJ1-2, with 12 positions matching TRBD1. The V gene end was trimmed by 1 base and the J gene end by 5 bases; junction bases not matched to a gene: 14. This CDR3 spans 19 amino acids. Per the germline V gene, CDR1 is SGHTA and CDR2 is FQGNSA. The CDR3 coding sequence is TGTGCCAGCAGCTTAGGTATTCCGGGACAGGGGGCGCTCTTGTATGGCTACACCTTC. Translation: CASSLGIPGQGALLYGYTF.

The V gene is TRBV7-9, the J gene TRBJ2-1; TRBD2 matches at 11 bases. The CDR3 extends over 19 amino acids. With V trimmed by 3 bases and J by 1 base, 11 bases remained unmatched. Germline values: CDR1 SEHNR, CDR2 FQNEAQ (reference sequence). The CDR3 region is CASSFGGLAGGRSYNEQFF. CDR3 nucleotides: TGTGCCAGCAGCTTTGGAGGTCTAGCGGGGGGCCGATCCTACAATGAGCAGTTCTTC.

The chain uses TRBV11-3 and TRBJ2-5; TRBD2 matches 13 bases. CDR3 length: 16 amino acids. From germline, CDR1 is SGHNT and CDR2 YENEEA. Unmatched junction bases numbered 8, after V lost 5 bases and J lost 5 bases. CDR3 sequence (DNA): TGTGCCAGCAGCCACGGGACTAGCGGGATCGGGGAGACCCAGTACTTC. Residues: CASSHGTSGIGETQYF. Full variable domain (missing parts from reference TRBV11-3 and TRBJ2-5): EAGVVQSPRYKIIEKKQPVAFWCNPISGHNTLYWYLQNLGQGPELLIRYENEEAVDDSQLPKDRFSAERLKGVDSTLKIQPAELGDSAVYLCASSHGTSGIGETQYFGPGTRLLVL.

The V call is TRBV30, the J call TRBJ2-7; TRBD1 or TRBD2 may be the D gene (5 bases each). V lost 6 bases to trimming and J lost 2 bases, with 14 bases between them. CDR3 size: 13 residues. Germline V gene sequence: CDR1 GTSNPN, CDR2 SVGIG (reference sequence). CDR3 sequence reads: CACLGTATYEQYF. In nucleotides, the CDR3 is TGTGCCTGTCTCGGGACCGCTACCTACGAGCAGTACTTC. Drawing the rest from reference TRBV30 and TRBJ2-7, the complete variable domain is SQTIHQWPATLVQPVGSPLSLECTVEGTSNPNLYWYRQAAGRGLQLLFYSVGIGQISSEVPQNLSASRPQDRQFILSSKKLLLSDSGFYLCACLGTATYEQYFGPGTRLTVT.

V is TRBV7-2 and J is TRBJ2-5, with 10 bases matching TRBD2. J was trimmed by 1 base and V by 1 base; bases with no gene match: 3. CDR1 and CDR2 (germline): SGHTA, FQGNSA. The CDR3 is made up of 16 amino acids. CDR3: CASSLGPSGGQETQYF. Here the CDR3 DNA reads TGTGCCAGCAGCTTAGGGCCTAGCGGGGGCCAAGAGACCCAGTACTTC. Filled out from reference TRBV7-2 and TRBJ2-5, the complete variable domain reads GAGVSQSPSNKVTEKGKDVELRCDPISGHTALYWYRQSLGQGLEFLIYFQGNSAPDKSGLPSDRFSAERTGGSVSTLTIQRTQQEDSAVYLCASSLGPSGGQETQYFGPGTRLLVL.

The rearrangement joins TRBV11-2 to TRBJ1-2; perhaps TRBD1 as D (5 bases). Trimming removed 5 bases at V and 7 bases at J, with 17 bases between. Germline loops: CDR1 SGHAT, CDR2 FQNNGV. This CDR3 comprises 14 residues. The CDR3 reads CASSQTAVMVGYTF. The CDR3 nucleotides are TGTGCCAGCAGCCAGACAGCGGTGATGGTTGGCTACACCTTC.

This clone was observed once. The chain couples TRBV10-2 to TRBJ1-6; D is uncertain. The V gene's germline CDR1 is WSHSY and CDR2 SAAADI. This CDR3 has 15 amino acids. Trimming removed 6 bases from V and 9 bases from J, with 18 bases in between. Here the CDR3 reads CASRDEGAPGSPLHF. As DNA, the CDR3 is TGCGCCAGCAGAGATGAGGGCGCGCCGGGTTCACCCCTCCACTTT.

As DNA, the CDR3 is TGTGCCAGTGGGACAGGTCCCGCCTACGAGCAGTACTTC. Amino acids: CASGTGPAYEQYF. The rearrangement links TRBV28 to TRBJ2-7; 8 positions agree with TRBD1. This CDR3 has 13 amino acids. The V gene's germline CDR1 is MDHEN and CDR2 SYDVKM. Losses at the gene ends were 9 bases for V and 2 bases for J; bases not matched to a gene: 6. The full variable domain, completed using reference TRBV28 and TRBJ2-7, is DVKVTQSSRYLVKRTGEKVFLECVQDMDHENMFWYRQDPGLGLRLIYFSYDVKMKEKGDIPEGYSVSREKKERFSLILESASTNQTSMYLCASGTGPAYEQYFGPGTRLTVT.

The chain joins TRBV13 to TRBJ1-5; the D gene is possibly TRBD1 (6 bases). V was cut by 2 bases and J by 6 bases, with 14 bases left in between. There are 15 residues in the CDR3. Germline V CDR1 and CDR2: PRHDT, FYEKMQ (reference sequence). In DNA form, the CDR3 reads TGTGCCAGCAGCTTAAGGGGGGCAGAAGGTCAGCCCCAGCATTTT. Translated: CASSLRGAEGQPQHF.